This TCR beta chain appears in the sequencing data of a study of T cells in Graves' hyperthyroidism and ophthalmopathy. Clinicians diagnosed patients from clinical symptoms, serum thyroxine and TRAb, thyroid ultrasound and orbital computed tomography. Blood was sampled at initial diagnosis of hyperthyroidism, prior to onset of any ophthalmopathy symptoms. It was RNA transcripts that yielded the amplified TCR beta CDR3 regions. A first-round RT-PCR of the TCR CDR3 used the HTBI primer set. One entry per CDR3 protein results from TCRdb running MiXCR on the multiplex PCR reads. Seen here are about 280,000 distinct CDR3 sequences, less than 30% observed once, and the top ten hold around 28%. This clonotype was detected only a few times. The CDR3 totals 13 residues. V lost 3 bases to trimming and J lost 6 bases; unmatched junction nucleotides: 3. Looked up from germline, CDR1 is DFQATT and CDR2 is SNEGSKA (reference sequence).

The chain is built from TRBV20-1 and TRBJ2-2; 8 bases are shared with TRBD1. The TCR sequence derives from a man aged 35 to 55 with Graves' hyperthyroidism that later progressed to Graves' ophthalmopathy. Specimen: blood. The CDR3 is CSASRGHSGELFF. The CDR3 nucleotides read TGCAGTGCTAGCAGGGGGCATTCCGGGGAGCTGTTTTTT.